The TCR beta chain described here comes from a study of PD-1 blockade in classical Hodgkin lymphoma (dated by TCRdb to about 2020). With respect to the entire study: Nivolumab dosing was 3 mg/kg intravenously every 2 weeks, continuing until either disease progression or unacceptable toxicity. To define a peripheral blood immune signature of response to PD-1 blockade in classical Hodgkin lymphoma, the study combined TCR beta sequencing with CyTOF.

Points the paper makes about the study in general: Lower diversity was observed in patients in whom nivolumab was started less than 1 year after ASCT, and these patients were excluded from later analyses so that confounding by immune reconstitution would be avoided. A significant rise by C4D1 was seen in CD4+ but not CD8+ TCR diversity (p=0.0027 vs p=0.16), with the rise being most apparent in complete responders (p=0.02). The study was limited to a single clinical trial cohort, and causes of repertoire differences, possibly disease activity or prior therapy, remained undefined. Baseline TCR diversity was reported as lower in newly diagnosed patients than in healthy donors, and lower still in relapsed/refractory patients. Trial patients with a complete response had baseline diversity similar to that of newly diagnosed patients, while partial responders and progressors had significantly lower diversity.

For this clone: What antigen it recognizes has not been identified. One base away there is no much larger clone; base qualities are not given.

The CDR3, from cysteine to phenylalanine, totals 16 residues. Of all the DNA, just the CDR3 is kept, 48 bases in frame from base 1. CDR1 and CDR2 were assigned from the germline V gene as SNHLY and FYNNEI. V is cut by 1 base and J by 0 bases, and the space between the germline ends is 10 bases. Genomic DNA was isolated using the Qiagen DNeasy kit from unsorted PBMCs as well as from negatively selected CD4+ and CD8+ fractions. TCR beta CDR3 regions were amplified by immunoSEQ multiplex PCR using primers annealing to V and J segments. Amplification bias was minimized using a synthetic immune receptor repertoire, and residual bias was removed computationally after sequencing. For the original study's pipeline: Custom Python scripts were used to quantify repertoire diversity as the Shannon entropy index. Unsorted, CD4+ and CD8+ repertoires were examined separately, except in combined analyses, for which CD4+ and CD8+ sequences were merged in silico. A clone was considered expanded if an increase in frequency of at least 2-fold after treatment relative to C1D1 was found, and a pseudocount of 0.5 was applied to clones undetected at baseline. Clones with 0 or 1 copy at C1D1 were classified as singleton clones, and clones with 2 or more copies were classified as non-singleton clones. Clones expanded in unsorted samples were labelled as CD4+, CD8+ or unknown by matching protein sequences in sorted samples from the same patient. Diversity changes from C1D1 to C4D1 were tested in paired samples using Wilcoxon tests. In its TCRdb copy, this immuneACCESS table keeps in-frame sequences only and misses some clones. Where compared with another copy, unresolved V genes explain less than half of these, and the others have no known cause. That table is the source of V, J and clone size, and D and trimming were worked out from the DNA. Across this sample there are about 110,000 clones, with 70% to 90% seen only once. The top ten clonotypes cover 20% of the sample.

Sample time point, as interpreted from the label and publication: cycle 2 day 1 (C2D1) of nivolumab. All trial patients had relapsed after autologous stem cell transplantation, with cohorts A, B and C differing in prior brentuximab vedotin exposure. The trial cohort included some 53 patients with relapsed/refractory classical Hodgkin lymphoma, and each patient had a best overall response of complete response, partial response or progressive disease. Trial patients were treated with single-agent nivolumab in the multi-cohort phase II CheckMate 205 trial. An independent review committee assessed best overall response by applying the 2007 International Working Group response criteria. Trial PBMCs were collected just before the start of nivolumab (C1D1) and during therapy at cycle 2 day 1 and cycle 4 day 1. After peripheral blood was drawn into 8 mL Vacutainer Cell Preparation Tubes, PBMCs were isolated by centrifugation and then cryopreserved.

The specimen comprised peripheral blood mononuclear cells (PBMCs), sampled before the second cycle of nivolumab. The chain uses TRBV2 and TRBJ1-3, with the D gene not clear enough to name. This TCR derives from a human donor with classical Hodgkin lymphoma. CDR3 loop: CASSEGGGNSGNTIYF. The nucleotides read TGTGCCAGCAGTGAAGGTGGAGGCAACTCTGGAAACACCATATATTTT.